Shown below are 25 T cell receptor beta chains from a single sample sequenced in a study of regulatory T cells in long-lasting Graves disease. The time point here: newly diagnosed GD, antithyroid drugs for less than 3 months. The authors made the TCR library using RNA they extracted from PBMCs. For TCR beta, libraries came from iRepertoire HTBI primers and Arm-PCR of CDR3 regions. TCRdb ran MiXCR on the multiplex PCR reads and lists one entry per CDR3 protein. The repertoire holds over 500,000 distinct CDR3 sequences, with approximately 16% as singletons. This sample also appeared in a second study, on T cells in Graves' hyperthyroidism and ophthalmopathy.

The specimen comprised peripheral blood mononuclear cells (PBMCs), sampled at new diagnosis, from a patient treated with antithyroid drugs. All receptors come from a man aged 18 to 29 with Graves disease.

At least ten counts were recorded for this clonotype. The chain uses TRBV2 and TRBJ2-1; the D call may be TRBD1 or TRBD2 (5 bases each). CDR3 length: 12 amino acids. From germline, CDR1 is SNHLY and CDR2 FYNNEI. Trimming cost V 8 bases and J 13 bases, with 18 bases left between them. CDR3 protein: CASDAGTTTQFF. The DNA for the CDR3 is TGTGCCAGCGACGCCGGGACCACCACCCAGTTCTTC.

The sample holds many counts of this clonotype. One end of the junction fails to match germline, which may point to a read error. CDR3 nucleotide sequence: TGCGCCAGTAGCTACGCGGGAGGATCCTACGAGCAGTACTTC. It encodes CASSYAGGSYEQYF. The chain has TRBV5-1 and TRBJ2-7, with 8 bases aligning to TRBD2. The germline gives CDR1 SGHRS, CDR2 YFSETQ. This CDR3 is 14 amino acids long.

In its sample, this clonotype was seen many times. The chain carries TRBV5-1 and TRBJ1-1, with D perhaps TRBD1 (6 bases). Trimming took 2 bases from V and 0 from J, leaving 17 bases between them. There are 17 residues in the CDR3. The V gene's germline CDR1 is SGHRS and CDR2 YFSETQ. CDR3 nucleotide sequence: TGCGCCAGCAGCTTCAGAGTCCCAGGGACACTGAACACTGAAGCTTTCTTT. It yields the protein CASSFRVPGTLNTEAFF.

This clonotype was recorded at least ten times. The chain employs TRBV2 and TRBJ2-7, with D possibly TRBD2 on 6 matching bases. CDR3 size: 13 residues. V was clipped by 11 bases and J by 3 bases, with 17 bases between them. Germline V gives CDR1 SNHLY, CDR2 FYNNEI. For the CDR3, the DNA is TGTGCCTACGTCCAAGCGGGTAACTACGAGCAGTACTTC. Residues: CAYVQAGNYEQYF. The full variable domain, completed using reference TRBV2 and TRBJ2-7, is EPEVTQTPSHQVTQMGQEVILRCVPISNHLYFYWYRQILGQKVEFLVSFYNNEISEKSEIFDDQFSVERPDGSNFTLKIRSTKLEDSAMYFCAYVQAGNYEQYFGPGTRLTVT.

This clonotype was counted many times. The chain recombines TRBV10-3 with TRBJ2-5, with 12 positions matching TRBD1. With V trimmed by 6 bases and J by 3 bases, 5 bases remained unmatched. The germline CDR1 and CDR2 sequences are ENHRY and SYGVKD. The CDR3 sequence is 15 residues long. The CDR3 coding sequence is TGTGCCATCAGCGACGGGACAGGGGGCAAAGAGACCCAGTACTTC. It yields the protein CAISDGTGGKETQYF.

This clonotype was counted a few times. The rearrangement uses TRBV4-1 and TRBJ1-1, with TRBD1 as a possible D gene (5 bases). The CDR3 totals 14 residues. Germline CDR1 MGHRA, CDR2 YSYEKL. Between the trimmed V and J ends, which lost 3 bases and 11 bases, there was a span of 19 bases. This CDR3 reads CASSHQDTAEGAFF. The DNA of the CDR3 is TGCGCCAGCAGCCACCAAGATACGGCAGAGGGGGCTTTCTTT.

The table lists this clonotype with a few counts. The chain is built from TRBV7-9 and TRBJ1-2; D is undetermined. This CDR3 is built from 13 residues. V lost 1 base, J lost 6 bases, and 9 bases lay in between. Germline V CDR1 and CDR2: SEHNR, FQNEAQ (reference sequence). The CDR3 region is CASSLGKGDGYTF. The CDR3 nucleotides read TGTGCCAGCAGCTTAGGGAAGGGTGATGGCTACACCTTC. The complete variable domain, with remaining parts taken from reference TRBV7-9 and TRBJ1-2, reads DTGVSQNPRHKITKRGQNVTFRCDPISEHNRLYWYRQTLGQGPEFLTYFQNEAQLEKSRLLSDRFSAERPKGSFSTLEIQRTEQGDSAMYLCASSLGKGDGYTFGSGTRLTVV.

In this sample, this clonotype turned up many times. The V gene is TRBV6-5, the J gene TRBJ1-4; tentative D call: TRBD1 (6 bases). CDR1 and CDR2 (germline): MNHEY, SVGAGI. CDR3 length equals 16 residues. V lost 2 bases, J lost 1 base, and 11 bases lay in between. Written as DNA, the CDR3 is TGTGCCAGCAGTTACGAGAGGGGGGGAACTAATGAAAAACTGTTTTTT. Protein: CASSYERGGTNEKLFF.

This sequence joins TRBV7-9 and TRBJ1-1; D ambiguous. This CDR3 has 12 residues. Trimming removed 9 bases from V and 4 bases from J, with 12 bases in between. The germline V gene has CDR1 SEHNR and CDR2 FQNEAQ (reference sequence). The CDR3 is CASRKGGTEAFF. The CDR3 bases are TGTGCCAGTCGGAAGGGAGGCACTGAAGCTTTCTTT.

The CDR3 sequence is CASSVRTSGNEQYF. Here the CDR3 DNA reads TGTGCCAGCAGCGTCCGGACTAGCGGGAACGAGCAGTACTTC. This chain links TRBV9 with TRBJ2-7; 12 bases fit TRBD2. V lost 2 bases to trimming and J lost 5 bases; unmatched junction nucleotides: 2. CDR1 is SGDLS and CDR2 is YYNGEE in the germline V gene. The CDR3 covers 14 residues.

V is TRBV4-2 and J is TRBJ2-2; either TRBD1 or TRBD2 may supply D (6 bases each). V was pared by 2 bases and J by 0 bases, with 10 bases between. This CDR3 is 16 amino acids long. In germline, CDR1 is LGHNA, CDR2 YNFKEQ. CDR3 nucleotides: TGTGCCAGCAGCCAACTAGGGGGGACGAACACCGGGGAGCTGTTTTTT. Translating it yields CASSQLGGTNTGELFF.

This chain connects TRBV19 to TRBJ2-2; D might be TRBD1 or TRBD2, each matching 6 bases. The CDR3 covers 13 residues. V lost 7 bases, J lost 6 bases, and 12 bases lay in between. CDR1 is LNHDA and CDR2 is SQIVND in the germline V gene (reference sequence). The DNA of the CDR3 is TGTGCCAGTAAAAGGGGGGCCTCCGGGGAGCTGTTTTTT. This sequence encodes CASKRGASGELFF. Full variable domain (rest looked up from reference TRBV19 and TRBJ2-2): DGGITQSPKYLFRKEGQNVTLSCEQNLNHDAMYWYRQDPGQGLRLIYYSQIVNDFQKGDIAEGYSVSREKKESFPLTVTSAQKNPTAFYLCASKRGASGELFFGEGSRLTVL.

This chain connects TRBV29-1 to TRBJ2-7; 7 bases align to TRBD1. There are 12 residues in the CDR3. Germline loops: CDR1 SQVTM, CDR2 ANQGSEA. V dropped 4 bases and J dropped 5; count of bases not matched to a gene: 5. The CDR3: CSVVGGNDEQYF. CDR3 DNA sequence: TGCAGCGTTGTAGGGGGCAACGACGAGCAGTACTTC.

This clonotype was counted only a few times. CDR3 amino acids: CAIAGTSSDEQYF. Here the CDR3 DNA reads TGTGCCATAGCCGGGACTAGCAGCGACGAGCAGTACTTC. The rearrangement joins TRBV2 to TRBJ2-7; the match to TRBD2 covers 9 bases. Germline trimming cut 10 bases from V and 5 bases from J; bases unmatched to any gene: 9. The CDR3 covers 13 residues. Germline V lookup: CDR1 SNHLY, CDR2 FYNNEI.

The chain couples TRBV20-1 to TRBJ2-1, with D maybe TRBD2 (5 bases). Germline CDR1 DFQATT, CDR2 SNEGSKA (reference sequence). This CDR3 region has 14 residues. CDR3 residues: CRRLADFSYNEQFF. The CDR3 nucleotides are TGCCGGCGGCTAGCAGACTTCTCCTACAATGAGCAGTTCTTC.

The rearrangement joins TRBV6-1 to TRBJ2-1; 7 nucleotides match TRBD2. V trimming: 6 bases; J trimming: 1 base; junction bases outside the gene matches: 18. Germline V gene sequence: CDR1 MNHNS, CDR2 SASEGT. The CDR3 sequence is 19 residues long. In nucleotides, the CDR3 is TGTGCCAGCAGACTATTACGGGACTACCTAGGACCATCCTACAATGAGCAGTTCTTC. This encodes CASRLLRDYLGPSYNEQFF.

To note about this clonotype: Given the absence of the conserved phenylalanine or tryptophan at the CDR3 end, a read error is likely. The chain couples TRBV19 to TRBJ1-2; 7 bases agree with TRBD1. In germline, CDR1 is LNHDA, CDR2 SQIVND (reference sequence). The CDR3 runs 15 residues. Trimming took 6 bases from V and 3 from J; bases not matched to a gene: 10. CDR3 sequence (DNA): TGTGCCAGTAGACGCAGGGGGAGAATCCACTATGGCTACACCCTC. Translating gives CASRRRGRIHYGYTL.

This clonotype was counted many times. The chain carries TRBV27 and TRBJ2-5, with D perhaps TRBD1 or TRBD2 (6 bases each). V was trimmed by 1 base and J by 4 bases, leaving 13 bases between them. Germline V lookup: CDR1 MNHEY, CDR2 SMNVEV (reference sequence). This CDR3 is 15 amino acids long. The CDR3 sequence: CASSLWGALGETQYF. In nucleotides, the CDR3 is TGTGCCAGCAGTTTATGGGGGGCCCTAGGAGAGACCCAGTACTTC.

DNA for the CDR3: TGTGCCAGCAGCCAAGAACAGGGCATTGCTGAAGCTTTCTTT. It specifies CASSQEQGIAEAFF. The V call is TRBV3-1, the J call TRBJ1-1, with D possibly being TRBD1 (6 bases). The CDR3 contains 14 residues. The V and J ends lost 0 bases and 6 bases respectively, with 11 bases between them. Germline lookup yields CDR1 LGHDT and CDR2 YNNKEL (reference sequence).

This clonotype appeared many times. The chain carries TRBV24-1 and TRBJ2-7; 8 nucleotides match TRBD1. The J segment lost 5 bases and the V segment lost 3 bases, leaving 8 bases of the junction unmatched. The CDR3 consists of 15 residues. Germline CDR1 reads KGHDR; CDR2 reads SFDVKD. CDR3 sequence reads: CATSDRAGGSDEQYF. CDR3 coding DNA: TGTGCCACCAGTGATCGGGCAGGGGGCTCGGACGAGCAGTACTTC.

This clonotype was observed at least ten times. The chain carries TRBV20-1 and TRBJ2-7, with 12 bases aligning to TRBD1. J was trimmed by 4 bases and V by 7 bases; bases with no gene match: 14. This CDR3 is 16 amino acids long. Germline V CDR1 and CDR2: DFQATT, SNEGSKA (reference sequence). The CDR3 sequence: CSVPGTGGFRPYEQYF. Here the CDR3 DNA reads TGCAGTGTTCCCGGGACAGGGGGCTTTCGCCCTTACGAGCAGTACTTC.

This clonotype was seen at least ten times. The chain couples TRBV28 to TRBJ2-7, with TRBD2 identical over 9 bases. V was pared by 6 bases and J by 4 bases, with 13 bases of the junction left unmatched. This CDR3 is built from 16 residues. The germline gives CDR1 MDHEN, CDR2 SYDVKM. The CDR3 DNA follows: TGTGCCAGCAGACGCGTCTCGGGACTAGCCTGGTACGAGCAGTACTTC. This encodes CASRRVSGLAWYEQYF.

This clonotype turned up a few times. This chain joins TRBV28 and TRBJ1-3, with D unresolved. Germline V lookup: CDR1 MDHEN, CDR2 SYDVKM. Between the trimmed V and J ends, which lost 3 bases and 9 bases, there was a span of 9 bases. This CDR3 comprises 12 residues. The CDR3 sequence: CASSFNPSTIYF. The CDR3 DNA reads TGTGCCAGCAGTTTCAATCCCAGCACCATATATTTT.

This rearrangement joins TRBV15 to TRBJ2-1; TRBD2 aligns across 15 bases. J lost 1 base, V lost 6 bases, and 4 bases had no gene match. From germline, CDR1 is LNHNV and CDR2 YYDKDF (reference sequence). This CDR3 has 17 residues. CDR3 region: CATRKGLAGGSYNEQFF. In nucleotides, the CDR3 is TGTGCCACCAGGAAGGGACTAGCGGGAGGTTCCTACAATGAGCAGTTCTTC.

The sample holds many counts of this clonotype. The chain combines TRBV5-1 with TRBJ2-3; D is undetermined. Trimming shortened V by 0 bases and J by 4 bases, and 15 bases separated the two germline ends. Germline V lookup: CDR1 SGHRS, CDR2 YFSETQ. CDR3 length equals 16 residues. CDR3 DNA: TGCGCCAGCAGCTTGGCAAGAGACTCCCACCCAGATACGCAGTATTTT. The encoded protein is CASSLARDSHPDTQYF.